Listed below are T cell receptor beta chains from one sample, sequenced in a study of spatial heterogeneity in lung cancer. TCRdb reanalysed the 5' RACE reads using MiXCR and keeps one entry per CDR3 protein. The table shows tens of thousands of distinct CDR3 sequences, with roughly 6.5% occurring only once. Sequences were derived from PBMCs, sampled at surgery. The receptors originated from a female donor with early-stage non-small cell lung cancer. CDR3s include the opening cysteine and the closing phenylalanine or tryptophan. A D gene is named only where the DNA matches it firmly. Clone size is stated in some rows and not others, as once, few, many or a class when expanded.

CDR3 length	D gene	V gene	J gene	clone size	CDR3 DNA	CDR3 protein
14	-	TRBV12-3/TRBV12-4	TRBJ1-5	-	TGTGCCAGCAGTTTAGCCTCCCTCCCGGGGCCCCAGCATTTT	CASSLASLPGPQHF
15	-	TRBV5-1	TRBJ2-7	many	TGCGCCAGCAGCTTGGATGGGTCCGGGGCCTACGAGCAGTACTTC	CASSLDGSGAYEQYF
11	-	TRBV20-1	TRBJ2-3	many	TGCAGTGCTTCGGGCGCAGATACGCAGTATTTT	CSASGADTQYF
16	TRBD2	TRBV9	TRBJ2-3	many	TGTGCCAGCAGCGTAGAGTCCCTAGCGGTAGCAGATACGCAGTATTTT	CASSVESLAVADTQYF
11	-	TRBV24-1	TRBJ2-3	-	TGTGCCACCAGTGAAACAGATACGCAGTATTTT	CATSETDTQYF
17	-	TRBV4-2	TRBJ2-3	many	TGTGCCAGCAGCCAAGAACCGGGGCGGAGCGGAGAAGATACGCAGTATTTT	CASSQEPGRSGEDTQYF
14	TRBD1	TRBV20-1	TRBJ2-7	-	TGCAGTGCTAGCGTGGCCGGGACAGATTACGAGCAGTACTTC	CSASVAGTDYEQYF
13	-	TRBV28	TRBJ1-6	-	TGTGCCAGCAGTTTACGGGTCGCCTCACCCCTCCACTTT	CASSLRVASPLHF
13	-	TRBV6-5	TRBJ2-7	many	TGTGCCAGCAGCCCTCGAGGGTTCTACGAGCAGTACTTC	CASSPRGFYEQYF
13	TRBD1	TRBV6-2/TRBV6-3	TRBJ1-2	-	TGTGCCAGCAGTGGACAGGGGACCCTTGGCTACACCTTC	CASSGQGTLGYTF
15	TRBD1	TRBV7-9	TRBJ2-7	many	TGTGCCAGCAGCTTAGACAGGGGGCTCTCGGACGAGCAGTACTTC	CASSLDRGLSDEQYF
15	TRBD2	TRBV29-1	TRBJ2-3	many	TGCAGCGTTGTGGGGCTAGCGGGGATCACAGATACGCAGTATTTT	CSVVGLAGITDTQYF
17	-	TRBV15	TRBJ2-3	-	TGTGCCACCAGCAGAGATGACGGCGGCGGTGGGCGGGCCACGCAGTATTTT	CATSRDDGGGGRATQYF
20	-	TRBV10-3	TRBJ1-5	many	TGTGCCATCAATCCATTGGGGGCAGCCATCGATGAACATAGCAATCAGCCCCAGCATTTT	CAINPLGAAIDEHSNQPQHF
12	-	TRBV29-1	TRBJ2-3	many	TGCAGCGTTGAAGGCTACACAGATACGCAGTATTTT	CSVEGYTDTQYF
13	-	TRBV5-1	TRBJ2-7	many	TGCGCCAGCAGCAGAGCAGGGTCCTACGAGCAGTACTTC	CASSRAGSYEQYF
17	-	TRBV7-3	TRBJ2-3	many	TGTGCCAGCAGCCCCAAATATGGCGGGGCCACAGGGGATACGCAGTATTTT	CASSPKYGGATGDTQYF
14	-	TRBV29-1	TRBJ1-2	-	TGCAGCGTGGACGACGGAAGCCCTTCCTATGGCTACACCTTC	CSVDDGSPSYGYTF
16	-	TRBV5-1	TRBJ2-1	many	TGCGCCAGCAGCTTGGAGGGCTGGGCTGCCTACAATGAGCAGTTCTTC	CASSLEGWAAYNEQFF
13	-	TRBV2	TRBJ2-1	many	TGTGCCAGCAGTGTAGTAGTGCGCGATGAGCAGTTCTTC	CASSVVVRDEQFF